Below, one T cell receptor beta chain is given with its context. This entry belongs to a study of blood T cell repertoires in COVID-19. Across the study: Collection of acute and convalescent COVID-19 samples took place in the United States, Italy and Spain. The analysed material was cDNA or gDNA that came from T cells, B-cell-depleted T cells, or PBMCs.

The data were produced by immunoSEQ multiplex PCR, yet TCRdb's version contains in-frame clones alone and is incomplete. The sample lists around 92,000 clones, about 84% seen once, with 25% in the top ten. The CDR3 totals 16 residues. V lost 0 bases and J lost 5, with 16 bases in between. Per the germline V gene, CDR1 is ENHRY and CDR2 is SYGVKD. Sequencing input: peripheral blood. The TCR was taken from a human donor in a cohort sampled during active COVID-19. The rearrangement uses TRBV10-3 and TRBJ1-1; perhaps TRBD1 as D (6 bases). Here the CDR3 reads CAISESKTQGGTEAFF. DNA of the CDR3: TGTGCCATCAGTGAGTCAAAGACACAGGGAGGGACTGAAGCTTTCTTT.